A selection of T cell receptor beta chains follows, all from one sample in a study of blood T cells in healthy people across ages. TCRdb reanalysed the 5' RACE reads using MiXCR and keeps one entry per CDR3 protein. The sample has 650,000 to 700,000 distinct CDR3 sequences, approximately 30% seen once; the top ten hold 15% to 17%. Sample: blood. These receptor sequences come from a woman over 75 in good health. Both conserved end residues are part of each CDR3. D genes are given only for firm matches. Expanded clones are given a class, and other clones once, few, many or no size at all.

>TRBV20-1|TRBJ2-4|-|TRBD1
CSARDTPRTGGIQYF
TGCAGTGCTAGAGATACACCCCGGACAGGAGGCATTCAGTACTTC
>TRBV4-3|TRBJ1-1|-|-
CASSQGSGPLTEAFF
TGCGCCAGCAGCCAAGGCAGCGGCCCCCTCACTGAAGCTTTCTTT
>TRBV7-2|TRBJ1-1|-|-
CASSTQLGGGTEAFF
TGTGCCAGCAGCACCCAATTGGGCGGTGGCACTGAAGCTTTCTTT
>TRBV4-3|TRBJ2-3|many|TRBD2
CASSQGGGGALTDTQYF
TGCGCCAGCAGCCAAGGTGGCGGGGGGGCCTTAACAGATACGCAGTATTTT
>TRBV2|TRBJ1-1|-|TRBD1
CASTQDRAGLSAFF
TGTGCCAGCACCCAGGACAGGGCGGGACTGTCGGCTTTCTTT
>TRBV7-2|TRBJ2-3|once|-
CASSLSSLDTQYF
TGTGCCAGCAGCTTATCCTCCCTAGATACGCAGTATTTT
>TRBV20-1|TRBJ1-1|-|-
CSARRASTEAFF
TGCAGTGCTCGCAGAGCTAGCACTGAAGCTTTCTTT
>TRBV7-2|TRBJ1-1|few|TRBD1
CASSLTGGRNTEAFF
TGTGCCAGCAGCTTGACAGGGGGCCGAAACACTGAAGCTTTCTTT
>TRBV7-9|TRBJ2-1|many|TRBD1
CASSFLTGKHEQFF
TGTGCCAGCAGCTTCCTGACAGGGAAGCATGAGCAGTTCTTC
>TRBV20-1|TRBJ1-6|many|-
CSFSEMPDSPLHF
TGCAGTTTTTCCGAGATGCCAGATTCACCCCTCCACTTT
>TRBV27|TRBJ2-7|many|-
CASSFGGQTYEQYF
TGTGCCAGCAGTTTTGGGGGGCAAACCTACGAGCAGTACTTC
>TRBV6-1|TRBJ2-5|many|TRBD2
CASSAGLAGSETQYF
TGTGCCAGCAGTGCGGGACTAGCCGGAAGTGAGACCCAGTACTTC
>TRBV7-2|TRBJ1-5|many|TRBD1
CASSLVGTGAINQPQHF
TGTGCCAGCAGCTTAGTCGGCACAGGGGCTATAAATCAGCCCCAGCATTTT
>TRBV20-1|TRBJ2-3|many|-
CSARDPTGGARTDTQYF
TGCAGTGCTAGAGACCCGACGGGGGGCGCCCGCACAGATACGCAGTATTTT
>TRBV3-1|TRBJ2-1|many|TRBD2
CASSRLAGGLGQFF
TGTGCCAGCAGCCGACTAGCGGGGGGGCTCGGGCAGTTCTTC
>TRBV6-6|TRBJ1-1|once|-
CASSYERKAAFF
TGTGCCAGCAGTTACGAACGCAAGGCAGCTTTCTTT
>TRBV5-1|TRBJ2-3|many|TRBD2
CASSLGLAGTDTQYF
TGCGCCAGCAGCTTGGGGCTAGCGGGGACAGATACGCAGTATTTT
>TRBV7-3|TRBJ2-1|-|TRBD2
CASSLGGGAGNKQFF
TGTGCCAGCAGCTTAGGCGGGGGGGCCGGAAATAAGCAGTTCTTC
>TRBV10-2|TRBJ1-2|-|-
CASSAMALNSGYTF
TGCGCCAGCAGTGCCATGGCTTTGAACAGCGGCTACACCTTC
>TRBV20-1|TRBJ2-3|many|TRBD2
CSARTSGVRDTQYF
TGCAGTGCTCGGACTAGCGGGGTCCGGGATACGCAGTATTTT
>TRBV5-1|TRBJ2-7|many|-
CASSLDGQGNEQYF
TGCGCCAGCAGCTTGGATGGCCAGGGTAACGAGCAGTACTTC
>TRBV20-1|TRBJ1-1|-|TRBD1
CSARVGQAILNTEAFF
TGCAGTGCTAGAGTGGGACAGGCGATTTTGAACACTGAAGCTTTCTTT
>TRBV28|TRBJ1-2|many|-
CASSTPGLLYGYTF
TGTGCCAGCAGTACCCCGGGATTACTCTATGGCTACACCTTC
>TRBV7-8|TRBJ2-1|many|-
CASSFQSGSYNEQFF
TGTGCCAGCAGCTTTCAGTCGGGGTCATACAATGAGCAGTTCTTC
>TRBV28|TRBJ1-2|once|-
CASSPPRDYGYTF
TGTGCCAGCAGCCCACCCAGGGACTATGGCTACACCTTC
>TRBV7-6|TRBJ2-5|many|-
CASSRVGGGIQETQYF
TGTGCCAGCAGCCGTGTGGGCGGGGGCATCCAAGAGACCCAGTACTTC
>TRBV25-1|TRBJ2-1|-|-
CASSEFAGRDEQFF
TGTGCCAGCAGTGAATTTGCAGGTCGGGATGAGCAGTTCTTC
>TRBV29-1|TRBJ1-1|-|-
CSVGQGGNTEAFF
TGCAGCGTTGGTCAAGGGGGTAACACTGAAGCTTTCTTT
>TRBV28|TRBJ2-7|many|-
CASSGSPGYEQYF
TGTGCCAGCAGTGGCTCCCCCGGCTACGAGCAGTACTTC
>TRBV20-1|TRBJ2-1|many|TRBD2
CSARLAGANEQFF
TGCAGTGCTAGACTAGCGGGGGCGAATGAGCAGTTCTTC
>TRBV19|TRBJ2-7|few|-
CASSIKTGPAYEQYF
TGTGCCAGTAGTATAAAGACAGGTCCAGCCTACGAGCAGTACTTC
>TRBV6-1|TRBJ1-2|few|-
CVSNRGRDYGYTF
TGTGTCAGTAACCGTGGACGGGACTATGGCTACACCTTC
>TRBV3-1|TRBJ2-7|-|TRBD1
CASSQVSGGNEQYF
TGTGCCAGCAGCCAAGTTTCAGGGGGCAATGAGCAGTACTTC
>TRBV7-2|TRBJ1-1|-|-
CASSLSFGLAEAFF
TGTGCCAGCAGCTTATCTTTCGGATTGGCTGAAGCTTTCTTT
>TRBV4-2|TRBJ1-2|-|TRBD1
CASSQEPGQGVEAYGYTF
TGTGCCAGCAGCCAAGAACCGGGACAGGGGGTAGAGGCCTATGGCTACACCTTC
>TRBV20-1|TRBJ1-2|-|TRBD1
CSGDRATSYGYTF
TGCAGTGGGGACAGGGCGACTAGCTATGGCTACACCTTC
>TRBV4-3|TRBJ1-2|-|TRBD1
CASSLGTAAAGYTF
TGCGCCAGCAGCTTAGGGACAGCCGCGGCGGGCTACACCTTC
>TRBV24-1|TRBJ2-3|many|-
CATSDEINTQYF
TGTGCCACCAGTGATGAGATAAATACGCAGTATTTT